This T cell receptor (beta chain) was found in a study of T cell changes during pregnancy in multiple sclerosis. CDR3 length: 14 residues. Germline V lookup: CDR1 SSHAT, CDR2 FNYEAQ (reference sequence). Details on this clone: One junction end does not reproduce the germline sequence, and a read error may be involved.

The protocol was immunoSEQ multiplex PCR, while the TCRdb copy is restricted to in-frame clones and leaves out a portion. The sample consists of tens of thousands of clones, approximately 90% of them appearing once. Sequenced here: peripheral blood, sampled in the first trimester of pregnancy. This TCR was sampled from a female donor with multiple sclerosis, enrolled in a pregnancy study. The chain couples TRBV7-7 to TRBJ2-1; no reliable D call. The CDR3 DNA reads TGTGCTAGCAGCGCGTTAGCTACCTACAATGAGCAGTTCTTC. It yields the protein CASSALATYNEQFF.